This TCR beta chain was identified in a study of blood T cell repertoires in COVID-19. Study as a whole: Samples came from the United States, Italy and Spain, spanning acute and convalescent COVID-19. From T cells, B-cell-depleted T cells, or PBMCs came the material, which was cDNA or gDNA.

The authors' processing: Amplification with reference gene primers provided the estimates of nucleated cell counts. Clones were read by immunoSEQ multiplex PCR, and TCRdb kept only the in-frame ones, dropping some. V and J calls and clone size are copied from that table; D and trimming were computed from the DNA. The table includes 250,000 to 350,000 clones, under 85% detected once. It was during active infection that Seattle patients were enrolled and then longitudinally followed. Trimming removed 8 bases from V and 5 bases from J; junction bases left unmatched: 9. This CDR3 comprises 15 residues. Germline CDR1 SEHNR, CDR2 FQNEAQ (reference sequence).

Material for sequencing was peripheral blood. The V and J genes are TRBV7-9 and TRBJ2-1; the match to TRBD2 covers 10 bases. The clonotype originates from a human donor with COVID-19, enrolled during active disease. The donor label of this sample is uncertain. The DNA of the CDR3 is TGTGCCAGCGGCGAGCTAGCGGGAGTACACAATGAGCAGTTCTTC. This codes for CASGELAGVHNEQFF.